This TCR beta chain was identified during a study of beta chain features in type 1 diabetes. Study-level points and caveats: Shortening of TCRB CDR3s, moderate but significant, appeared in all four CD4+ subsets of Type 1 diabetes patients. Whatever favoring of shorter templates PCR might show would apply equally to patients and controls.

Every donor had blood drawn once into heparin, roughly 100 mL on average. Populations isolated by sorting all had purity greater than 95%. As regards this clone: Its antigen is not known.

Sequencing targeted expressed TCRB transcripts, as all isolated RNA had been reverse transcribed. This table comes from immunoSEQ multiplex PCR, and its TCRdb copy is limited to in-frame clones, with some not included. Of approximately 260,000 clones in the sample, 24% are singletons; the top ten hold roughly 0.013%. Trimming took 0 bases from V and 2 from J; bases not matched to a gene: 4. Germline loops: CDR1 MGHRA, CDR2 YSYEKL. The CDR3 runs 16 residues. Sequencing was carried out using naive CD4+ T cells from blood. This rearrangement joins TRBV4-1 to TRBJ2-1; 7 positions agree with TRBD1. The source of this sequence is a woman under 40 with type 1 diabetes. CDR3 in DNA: TGCGCCAGCAGCCAAGATCTGGGACAGCCCTACAATGAGCAGTTCTTC. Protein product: CASSQDLGQPYNEQFF.